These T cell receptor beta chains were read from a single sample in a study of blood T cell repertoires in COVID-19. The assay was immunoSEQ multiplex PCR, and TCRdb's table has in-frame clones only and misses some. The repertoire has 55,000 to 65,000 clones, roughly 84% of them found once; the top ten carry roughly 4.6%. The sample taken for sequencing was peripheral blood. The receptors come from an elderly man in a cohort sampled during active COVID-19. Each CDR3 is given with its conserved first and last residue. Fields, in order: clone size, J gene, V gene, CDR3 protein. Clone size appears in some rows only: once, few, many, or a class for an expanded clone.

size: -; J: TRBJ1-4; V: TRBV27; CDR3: CASSLLGQGREKLFF
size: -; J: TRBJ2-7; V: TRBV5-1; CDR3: CASSSQGYEQYF
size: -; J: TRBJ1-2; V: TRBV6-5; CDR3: CASIGVGYGYTF
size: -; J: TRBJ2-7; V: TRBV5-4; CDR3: CASSVGATHEQYF
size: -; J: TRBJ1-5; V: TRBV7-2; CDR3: CASSFGTGGSNQPQHF
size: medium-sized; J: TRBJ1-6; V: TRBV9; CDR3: CATATEINSPLHF
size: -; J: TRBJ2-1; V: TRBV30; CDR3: CAWSSGSGPHNEQFF
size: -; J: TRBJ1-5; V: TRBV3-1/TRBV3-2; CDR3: CASSHTGTQYSNQPQHF
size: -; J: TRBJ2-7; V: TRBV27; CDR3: CASSSTRTGGYEQYF
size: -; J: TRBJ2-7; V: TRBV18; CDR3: CASSPGTSGSEQYF
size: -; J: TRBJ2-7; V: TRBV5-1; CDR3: CASRRLAGESSYEQYF
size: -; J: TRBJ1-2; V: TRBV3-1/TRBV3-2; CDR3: CASSQIQGAGGYTF
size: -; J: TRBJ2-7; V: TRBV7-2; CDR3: CASSSRGQGGHEQYF
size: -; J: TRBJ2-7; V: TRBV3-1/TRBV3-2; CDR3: CASSLSGTAYEQYF
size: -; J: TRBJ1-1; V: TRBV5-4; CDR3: CASSRGTANTEAFF
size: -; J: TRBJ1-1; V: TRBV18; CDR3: CASSPIQENTEAFF
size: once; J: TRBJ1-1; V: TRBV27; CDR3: CASSSQGGTEAFF
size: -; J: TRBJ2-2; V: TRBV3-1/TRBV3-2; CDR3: CASSQGLTNTGELFF
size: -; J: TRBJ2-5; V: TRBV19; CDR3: CASSIGRGQLETQYF
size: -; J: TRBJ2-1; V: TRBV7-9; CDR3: CASSSTSEKQFF
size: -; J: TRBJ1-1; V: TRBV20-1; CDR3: CSASRQGGNTEAFF
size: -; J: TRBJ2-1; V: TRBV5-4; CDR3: CASSLSAGDYNEQFF
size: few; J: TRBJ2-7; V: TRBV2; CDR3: CASTPGQGSYEQYF
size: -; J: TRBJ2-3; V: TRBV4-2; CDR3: CASSQDLRGRATDTQYF
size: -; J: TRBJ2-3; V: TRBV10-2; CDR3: CASSARVGTDTQYF
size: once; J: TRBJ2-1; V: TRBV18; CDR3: CASSPTQGADEQFF
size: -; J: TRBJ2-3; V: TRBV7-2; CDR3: CASSSPSGRTDTQYF
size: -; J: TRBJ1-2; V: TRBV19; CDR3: CASSMAERNYGYTF
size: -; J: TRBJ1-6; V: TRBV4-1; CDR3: CASSHEQGVRSPLHF
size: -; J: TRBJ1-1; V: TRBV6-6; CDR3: CASSYSLGTVKAFF